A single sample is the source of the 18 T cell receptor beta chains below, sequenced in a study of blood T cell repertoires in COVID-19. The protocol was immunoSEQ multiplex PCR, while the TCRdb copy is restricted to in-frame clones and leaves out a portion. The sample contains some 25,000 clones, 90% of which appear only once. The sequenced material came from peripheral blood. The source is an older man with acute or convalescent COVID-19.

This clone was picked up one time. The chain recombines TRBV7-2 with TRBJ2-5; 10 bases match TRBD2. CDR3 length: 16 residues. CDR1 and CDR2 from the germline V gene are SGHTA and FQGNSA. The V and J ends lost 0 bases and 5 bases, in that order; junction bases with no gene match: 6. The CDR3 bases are TGTGCCAGCAGCTTAGCGCTAGCGGGAGAGGGGGAGACCCAGTACTTC. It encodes CASSLALAGEGETQYF.

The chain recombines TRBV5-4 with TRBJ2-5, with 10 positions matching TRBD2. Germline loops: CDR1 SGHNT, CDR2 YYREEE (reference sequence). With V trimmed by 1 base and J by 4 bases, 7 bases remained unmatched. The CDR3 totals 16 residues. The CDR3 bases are TGTGCCAGCAGCTTGATGCCTAGCGGGAGCAGAGAGACCCAGTACTTC. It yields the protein CASSLMPSGSRETQYF.

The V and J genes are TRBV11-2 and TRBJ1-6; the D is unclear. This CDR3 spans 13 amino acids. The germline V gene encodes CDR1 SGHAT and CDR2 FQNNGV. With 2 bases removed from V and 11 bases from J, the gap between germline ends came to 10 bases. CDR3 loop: CASSLSSGTPLHF. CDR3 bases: TGTGCCAGCAGCTTATCGTCGGGAACACCCCTCCACTTT.

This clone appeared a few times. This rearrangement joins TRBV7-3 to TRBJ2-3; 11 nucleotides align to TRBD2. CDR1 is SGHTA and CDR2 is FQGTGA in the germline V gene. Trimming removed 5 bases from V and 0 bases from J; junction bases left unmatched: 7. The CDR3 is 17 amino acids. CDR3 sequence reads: CASSLTLAGGSTDTQYF. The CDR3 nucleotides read TGTGCCAGCAGCCTTACTCTAGCGGGAGGCAGCACAGATACGCAGTATTTT.

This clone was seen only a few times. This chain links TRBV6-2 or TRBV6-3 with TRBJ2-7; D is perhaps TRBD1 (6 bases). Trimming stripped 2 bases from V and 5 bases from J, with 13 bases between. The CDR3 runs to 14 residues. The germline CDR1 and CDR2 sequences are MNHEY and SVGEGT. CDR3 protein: CASSYAAGDDEQYF. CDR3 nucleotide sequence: TGTGCCAGCAGTTACGCGGCAGGGGATGACGAGCAGTACTTC.

CDR3 region: CASSRTGETQYF. The DNA of the CDR3 is TGTGCCAGTAGTAGAACAGGGGAGACCCAGTACTTC. V and J are TRBV19 and TRBJ2-5; D is possibly TRBD1 (6 bases). CDR3 size: 12 residues. Trimming stripped 4 bases from V and 5 bases from J, with 8 bases between. The germline CDR1 and CDR2 sequences are LNHDA and SQIVND (reference sequence).

The CDR3 loop reads CASSEEGATYSNQPQHF. CDR3 DNA sequence: TGTGCCAGCAGTGAAGAGGGGGCCACTTATAGCAATCAGCCCCAGCATTTT. The rearrangement joins TRBV6-1 to TRBJ1-5; 7 bases map to TRBD1. The V gene's germline CDR1 is MNHNS and CDR2 SASEGT. The trim removed 1 base at V and 0 bases at J, leaving 6 bases unmatched. The CDR3 is 17 residues long.

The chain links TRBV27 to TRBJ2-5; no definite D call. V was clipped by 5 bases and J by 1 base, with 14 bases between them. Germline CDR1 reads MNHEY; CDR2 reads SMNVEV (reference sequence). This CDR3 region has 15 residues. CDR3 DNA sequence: TGTGCCAGCAGTCCCCAGGTCGGCGCCCAAGAGACCCAGTACTTC. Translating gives CASSPQVGAQETQYF.

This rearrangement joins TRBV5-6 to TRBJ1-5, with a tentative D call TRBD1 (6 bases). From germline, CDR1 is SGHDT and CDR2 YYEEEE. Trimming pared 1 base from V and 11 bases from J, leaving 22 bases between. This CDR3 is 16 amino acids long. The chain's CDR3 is CASSLRGTISQWTQHF. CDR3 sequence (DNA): TGTGCCAGCAGCTTGAGGGGGACGATTTCGCAATGGACCCAGCATTTT.

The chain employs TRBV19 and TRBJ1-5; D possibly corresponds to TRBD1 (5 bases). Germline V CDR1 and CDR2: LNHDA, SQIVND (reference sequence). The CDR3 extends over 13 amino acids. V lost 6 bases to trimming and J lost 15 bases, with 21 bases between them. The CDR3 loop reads CASSTILWGPMHF. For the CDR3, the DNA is TGTGCCAGTAGCACAATCCTCTGGGGCCCCATGCATTTT. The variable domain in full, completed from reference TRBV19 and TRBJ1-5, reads DGGITQSPKYLFRKEGQNVTLSCEQNLNHDAMYWYRQDPGQGLRLIYYSQIVNDFQKGDIAEGYSVSREKKESFPLTVTSAQKNPTAFYLCASSTILWGPMHFGDGTRLSIL.

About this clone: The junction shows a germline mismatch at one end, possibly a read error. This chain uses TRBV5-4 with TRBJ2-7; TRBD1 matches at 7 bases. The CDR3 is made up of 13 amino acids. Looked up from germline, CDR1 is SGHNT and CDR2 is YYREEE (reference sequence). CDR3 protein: CASSIGQVANFNF. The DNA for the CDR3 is TGTGCCAGCAGCATCGGACAGGTCGCAAACTTTAACTTC.

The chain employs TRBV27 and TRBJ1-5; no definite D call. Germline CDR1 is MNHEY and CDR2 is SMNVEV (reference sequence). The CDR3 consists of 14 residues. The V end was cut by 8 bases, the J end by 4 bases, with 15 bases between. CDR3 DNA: TGTGCCAGCCGAGGTGGCAGCCAGAATCAGCCCCAGCATTTT. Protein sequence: CASRGGSQNQPQHF.

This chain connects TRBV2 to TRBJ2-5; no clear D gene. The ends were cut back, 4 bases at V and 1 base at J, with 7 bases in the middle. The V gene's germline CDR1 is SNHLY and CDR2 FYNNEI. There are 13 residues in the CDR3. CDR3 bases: TGTGCCAGCAGTGGTGCAGGCCAAGAGACCCAGTACTTC. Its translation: CASSGAGQETQYF.

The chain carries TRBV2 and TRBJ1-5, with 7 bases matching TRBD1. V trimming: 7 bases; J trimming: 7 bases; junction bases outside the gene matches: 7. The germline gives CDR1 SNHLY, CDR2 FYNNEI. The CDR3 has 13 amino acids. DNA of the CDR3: TGTGCCAGCACTTCGACAGGGTGGCAGCCCCAGCATTTT. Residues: CASTSTGWQPQHF. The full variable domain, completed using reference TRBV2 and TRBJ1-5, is EPEVTQTPSHQVTQMGQEVILRCVPISNHLYFYWYRQILGQKVEFLVSFYNNEISEKSEIFDDQFSVERPDGSNFTLKIRSTKLEDSAMYFCASTSTGWQPQHFGDGTRLSIL.

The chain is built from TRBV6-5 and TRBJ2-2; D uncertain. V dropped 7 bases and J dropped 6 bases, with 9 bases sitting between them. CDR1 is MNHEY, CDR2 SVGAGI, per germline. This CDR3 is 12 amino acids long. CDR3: CASTRVPGELFF. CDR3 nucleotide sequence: TGTGCCAGCACCCGGGTCCCCGGGGAGCTGTTTTTT.

This chain's CDR3 is CASRRGQGGGQPQHF. CDR3 coding DNA: TGTGCCAGCAGGAGGGGGCAAGGTGGGGGACAGCCCCAGCATTTT. This chain joins TRBV6-5 and TRBJ1-5; 7 nucleotides match TRBD1. The V gene's germline CDR1 is MNHEY and CDR2 SVGAGI. The CDR3 is made up of 15 amino acids. The V and J ends lost 6 bases and 7 bases, in that order; junction bases with no gene match: 12.

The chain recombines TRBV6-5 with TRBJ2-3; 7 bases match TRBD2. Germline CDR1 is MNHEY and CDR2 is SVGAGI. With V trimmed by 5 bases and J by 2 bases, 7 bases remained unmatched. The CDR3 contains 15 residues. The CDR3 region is CASSPLARSTDTQYF. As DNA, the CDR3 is TGTGCCAGCAGTCCACTAGCGCGATCCACAGATACGCAGTATTTT.

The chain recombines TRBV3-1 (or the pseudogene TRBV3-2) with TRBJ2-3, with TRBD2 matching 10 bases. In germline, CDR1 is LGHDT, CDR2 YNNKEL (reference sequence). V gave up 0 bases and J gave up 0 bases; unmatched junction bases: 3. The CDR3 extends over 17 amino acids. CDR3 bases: TGTGCCAGCAGCCAAGACCTAGCGGGAGCTAGCACAGATACGCAGTATTTT. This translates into CASSQDLAGASTDTQYF.